This section outlines one T cell receptor beta chain sequence together with its context. Its matching antigen is unknown. The data originate from a study of T cell responses to AZD1222 COVID-19 vaccine. Findings and caveats of the study: Samples come after the peak T cell response, not at day 14.

Some clones are missing from TCRdb's copy, which holds only in-frame ones; the method was immunoSEQ multiplex PCR. The sample lists about 260,000 clones, more than 85% seen once, with 0.5% to 0.65% in the top ten. V dropped 6 bases and J dropped 6; count of bases not matched to a gene: 8. Germline V gene lookup returns CDR1 LNHDA and CDR2 SQIVND (reference sequence). The CDR3 is 14 residues long. The V and J genes are TRBV19 and TRBJ1-1; 9 nucleotides match TRBD1. The TCR sequence derives from an adult in good health. The material sequenced was peripheral blood, taken on day 0 of AZD1222 vaccination. The CDR3 DNA reads as TGTGCCAGTAGCCCGGACAGGGGAGGGGCTGAAGCTTTCTTT. Translating it yields CASSPDRGGAEAFF.